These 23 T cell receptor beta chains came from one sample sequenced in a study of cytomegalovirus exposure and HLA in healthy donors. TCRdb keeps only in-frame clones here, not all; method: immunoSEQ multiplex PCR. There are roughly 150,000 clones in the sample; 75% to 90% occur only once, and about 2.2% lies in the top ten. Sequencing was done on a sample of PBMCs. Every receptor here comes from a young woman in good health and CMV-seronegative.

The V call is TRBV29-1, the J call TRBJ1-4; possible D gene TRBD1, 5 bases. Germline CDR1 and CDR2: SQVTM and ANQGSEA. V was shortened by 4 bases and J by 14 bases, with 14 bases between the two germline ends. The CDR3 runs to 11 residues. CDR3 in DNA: TGCAGCGTTGGGGATTTTGACAGTCTGTTTTTT. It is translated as CSVGDFDSLFF.

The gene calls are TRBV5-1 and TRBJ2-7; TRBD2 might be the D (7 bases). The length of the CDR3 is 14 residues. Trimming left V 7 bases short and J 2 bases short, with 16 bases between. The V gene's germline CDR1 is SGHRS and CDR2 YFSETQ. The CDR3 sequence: CASQLGGATYEQYF. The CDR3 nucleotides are TGCGCCAGCCAGCTAGGGGGGGCTACCTACGAGCAGTACTTC.

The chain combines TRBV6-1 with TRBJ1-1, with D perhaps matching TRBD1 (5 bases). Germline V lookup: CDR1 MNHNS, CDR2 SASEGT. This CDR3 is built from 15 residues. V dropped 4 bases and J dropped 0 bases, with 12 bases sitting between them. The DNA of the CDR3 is TGTGCCAGCAGTGCAAAGACAGTCATGAACACTGAAGCTTTCTTT. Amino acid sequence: CASSAKTVMNTEAFF.

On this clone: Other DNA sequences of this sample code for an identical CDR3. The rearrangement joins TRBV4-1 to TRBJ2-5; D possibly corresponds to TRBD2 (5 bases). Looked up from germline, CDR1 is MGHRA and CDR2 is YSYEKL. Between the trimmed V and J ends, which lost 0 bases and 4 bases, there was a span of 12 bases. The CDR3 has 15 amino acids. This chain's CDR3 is CASSQDGGGGETQYF. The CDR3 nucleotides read TGCGCCAGCAGCCAAGACGGAGGCGGAGGAGAGACCCAGTACTTC.

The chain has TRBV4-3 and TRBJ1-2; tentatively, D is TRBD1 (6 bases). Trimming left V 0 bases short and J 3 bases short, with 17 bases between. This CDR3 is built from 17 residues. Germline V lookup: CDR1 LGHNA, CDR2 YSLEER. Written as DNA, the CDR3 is TGCGCCAGCAGCCAAGATGCGGGGGGGGGCAGCTACTATGGCTACACCTTC. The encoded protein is CASSQDAGGGSYYGYTF.

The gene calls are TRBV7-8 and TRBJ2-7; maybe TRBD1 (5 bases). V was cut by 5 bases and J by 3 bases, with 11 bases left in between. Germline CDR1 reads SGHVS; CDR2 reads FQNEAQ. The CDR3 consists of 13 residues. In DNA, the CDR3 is TGTGCCAGCAGCGGCCAGGGAAGCTACGAGCAGTACTTC. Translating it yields CASSGQGSYEQYF.

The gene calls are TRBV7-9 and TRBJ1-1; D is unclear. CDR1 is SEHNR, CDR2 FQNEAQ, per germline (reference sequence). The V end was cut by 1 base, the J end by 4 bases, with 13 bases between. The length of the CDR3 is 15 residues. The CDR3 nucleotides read TGTGCCAGCAGCTTAGGGCTTGATGCGGGCACTGAAGCTTTCTTT. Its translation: CASSLGLDAGTEAFF.

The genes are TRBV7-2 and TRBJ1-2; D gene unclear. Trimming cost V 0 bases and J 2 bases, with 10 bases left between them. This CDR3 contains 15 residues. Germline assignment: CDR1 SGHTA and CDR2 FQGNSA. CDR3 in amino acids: CASSLALGENYGYTF. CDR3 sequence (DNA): TGTGCCAGCAGCTTAGCGCTCGGGGAAAACTATGGCTACACCTTC.

CDR3 sequence: CASSTTGEDEQYF. The CDR3, as DNA: TGCGCCAGCAGCACGACAGGGGAGGACGAGCAGTACTTC. The chain has TRBV5-1 and TRBJ2-7, with 8 bases identical to TRBD1. This CDR3 has 13 residues. Germline trimming cut 4 bases from V and 5 bases from J; bases unmatched to any gene: 5. Germline CDR1 is SGHRS and CDR2 is YFSETQ.

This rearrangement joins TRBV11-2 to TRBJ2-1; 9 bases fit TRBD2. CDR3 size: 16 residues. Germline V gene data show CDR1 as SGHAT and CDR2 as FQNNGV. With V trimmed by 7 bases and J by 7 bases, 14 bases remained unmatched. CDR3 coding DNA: TGTGCCAGCATCCTAGGATGGCGGGGGGGCCTGAATGAGCAGTTCTTC. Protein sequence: CASILGWRGGLNEQFF.

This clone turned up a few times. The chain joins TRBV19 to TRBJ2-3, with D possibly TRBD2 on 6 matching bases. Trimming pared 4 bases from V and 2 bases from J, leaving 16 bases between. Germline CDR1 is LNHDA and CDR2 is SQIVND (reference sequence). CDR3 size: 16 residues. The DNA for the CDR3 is TGTGCCAGTAGTACCGGGACGGGACTTCTCACAGATACGCAGTATTTT. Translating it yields CASSTGTGLLTDTQYF.

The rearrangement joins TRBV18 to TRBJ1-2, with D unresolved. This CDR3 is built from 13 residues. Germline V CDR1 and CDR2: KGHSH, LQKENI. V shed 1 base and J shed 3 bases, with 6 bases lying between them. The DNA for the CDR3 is TGTGCCAGCTCACCACGGCAAGACTATGGCTACACCTTC. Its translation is CASSPRQDYGYTF.

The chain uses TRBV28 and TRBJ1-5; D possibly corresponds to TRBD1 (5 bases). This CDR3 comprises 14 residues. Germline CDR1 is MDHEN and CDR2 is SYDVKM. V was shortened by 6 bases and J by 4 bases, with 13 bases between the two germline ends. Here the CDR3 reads CASRRGGTNQPQHF. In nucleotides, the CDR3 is TGTGCCAGCAGGCGGGGGGGGACTAATCAGCCCCAGCATTTT.

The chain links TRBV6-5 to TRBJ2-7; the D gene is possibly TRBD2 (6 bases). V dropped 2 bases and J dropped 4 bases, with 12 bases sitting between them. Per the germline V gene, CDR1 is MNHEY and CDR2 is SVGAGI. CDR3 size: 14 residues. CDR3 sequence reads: CASSYRAGWYEQYF. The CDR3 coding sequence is TGTGCCAGCAGTTACCGGGCGGGATGGTACGAGCAGTACTTC.

CDR3 region: CASSLTGIYGYTF. The CDR3 DNA is TGTGCCAGCAGTTTAACGGGGATCTATGGCTACACCTTC. The chain uses TRBV27 and TRBJ1-2, with D uncertain. Looked up from germline, CDR1 is MNHEY and CDR2 is SMNVEV (reference sequence). V was shortened by 2 bases and J by 4 bases, with 8 bases between the two germline ends. The length of the CDR3 is 13 residues.

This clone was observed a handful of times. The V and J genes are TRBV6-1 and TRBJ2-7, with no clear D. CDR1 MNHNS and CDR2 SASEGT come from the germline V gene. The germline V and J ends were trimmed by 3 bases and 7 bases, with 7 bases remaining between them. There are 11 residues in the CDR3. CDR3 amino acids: CASSDYREQYF. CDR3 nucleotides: TGTGCCAGCAGTGATTATCGTGAGCAGTACTTC.

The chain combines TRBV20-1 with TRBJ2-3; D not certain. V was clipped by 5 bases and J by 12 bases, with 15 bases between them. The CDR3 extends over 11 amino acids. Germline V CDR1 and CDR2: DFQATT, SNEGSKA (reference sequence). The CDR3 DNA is TGCAGTGCTCCGGGTGTGAGGAGTCAGTATTTT. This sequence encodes CSAPGVRSQYF.

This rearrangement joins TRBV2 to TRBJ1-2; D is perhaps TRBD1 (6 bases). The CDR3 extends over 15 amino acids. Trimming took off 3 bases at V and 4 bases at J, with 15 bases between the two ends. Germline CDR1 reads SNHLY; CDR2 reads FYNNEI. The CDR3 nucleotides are TGTGCCAGCAGTGAGGTGGGGGGCGGGGGCTATGGCTACACCTTC. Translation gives CASSEVGGGGYGYTF.

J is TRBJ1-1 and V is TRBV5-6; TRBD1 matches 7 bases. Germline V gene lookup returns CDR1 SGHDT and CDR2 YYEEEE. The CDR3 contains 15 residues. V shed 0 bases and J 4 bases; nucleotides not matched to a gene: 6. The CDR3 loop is CASSLVGTGATEAFF. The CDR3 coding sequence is TGTGCCAGCAGCTTGGTTGGAACAGGGGCCACTGAAGCTTTCTTT. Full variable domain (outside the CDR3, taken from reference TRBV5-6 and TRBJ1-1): DAGVTQSPTHLIKTRGQQVTLRCSPKSGHDTVSWYQQALGQGPQFIFQYYEEEERQRGNFPDRFSGHQFPNYSSELNVNALLLGDSALYLCASSLVGTGATEAFFGQGTRLTVV.

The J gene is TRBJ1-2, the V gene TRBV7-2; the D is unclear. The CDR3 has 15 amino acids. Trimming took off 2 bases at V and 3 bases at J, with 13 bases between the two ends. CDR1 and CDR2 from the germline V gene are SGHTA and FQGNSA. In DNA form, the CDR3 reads TGTGCCAGCAGCTTATCGCGAGCAGGCTACTATGGCTACACCTTC. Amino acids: CASSLSRAGYYGYTF. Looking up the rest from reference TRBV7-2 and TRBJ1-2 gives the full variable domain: GAGVSQSPSNKVTEKGKDVELRCDPISGHTALYWYRQSLGQGLEFLIYFQGNSAPDKSGLPSDRFSAERTGGSVSTLTIQRTQQEDSAVYLCASSLSRAGYYGYTFGSGTRLTVV.

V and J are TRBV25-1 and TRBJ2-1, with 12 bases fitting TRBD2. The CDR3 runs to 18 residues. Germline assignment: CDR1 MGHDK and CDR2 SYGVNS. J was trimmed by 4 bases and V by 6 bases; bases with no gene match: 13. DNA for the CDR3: TGTGCCAGCAGCCCCCGGCTAGCGGGAGGGCCGAGGTACAATGAGCAGTTCTTC. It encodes CASSPRLAGGPRYNEQFF.

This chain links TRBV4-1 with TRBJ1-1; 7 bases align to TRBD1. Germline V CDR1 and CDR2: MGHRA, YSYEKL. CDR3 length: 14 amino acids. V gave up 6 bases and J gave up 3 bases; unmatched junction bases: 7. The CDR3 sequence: CASRPRTGDTEAFF. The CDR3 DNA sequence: TGCGCCAGCAGACCCCGTACAGGGGACACTGAAGCTTTCTTT.

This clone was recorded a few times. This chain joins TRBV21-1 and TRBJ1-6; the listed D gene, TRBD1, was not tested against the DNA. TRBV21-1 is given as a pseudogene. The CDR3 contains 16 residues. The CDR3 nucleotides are TGTGCCAGCAGCTCTACACAGGGCAGGTTCAGTTCACCCCTCCACTTT. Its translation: CASSSTQGRFSSPLHF.